A selection of T cell receptor beta chains follows, all from one sample in a study of blood T cells in healthy people across ages. One entry per CDR3 protein results from TCRdb running MiXCR on the 5' RACE reads. Of 1.5 million to 2 million distinct CDR3 sequences listed, approximately 40% were seen once; the top ten hold 20% to 25%. The sequenced material came from blood. These receptor sequences come from a human donor in good health. CDR3s include the opening cysteine and the closing phenylalanine or tryptophan. The D gene is left open where the match is weak. Only some rows state a clone size, as once, few, many or a class for expanded clones.

>TRBJ1-1|TRBV10-2|NA|few
TGCGCCAGCACGGGACGGTCGAACACTGAAGCTTTCTTT
CASTGRSNTEAFF
>TRBJ1-2|TRBV6-2/TRBV6-3|NA|few
TGTGCCAGCAGTTACCTCCTCGGGGGACGCTATGGCTACACCTTC
CASSYLLGGRYGYTF
>TRBJ2-7|TRBV5-5|TRBD1|NA
TGTGCCAGCAGCTTAGGACAGGGGCCCCGCTACGAGCAGTACTTC
CASSLGQGPRYEQYF
>TRBJ2-1|TRBV6-2/TRBV6-3|NA|NA
TGTGCCAGCAGTCTGCTGAGGACGGACAATGAGCAGTTCTTC
CASSLLRTDNEQFF
>TRBJ1-5|TRBV10-3|TRBD1|once
TGTGCCATCAGTGTGGGGTCCAGGGGGCTGAATCAGCCCCAGCATTTT
CAISVGSRGLNQPQHF
>TRBJ2-3|TRBV6-5|TRBD1|few
TGTGCCAGCAGTTGGGGACAGGGAGGGGATACGCAGTATTTT
CASSWGQGGDTQYF
>TRBJ1-1|TRBV5-1|TRBD1|NA
TGCGCCAGCAGCACCCGGGACAGGGGGCGGGGCACTGAAGCTTTCTTT
CASSTRDRGRGTEAFF
>TRBJ2-3|TRBV15|NA|NA
TGTGCCACCAGCAGAGATCACATACAAGAGACCCAGTATTTT
CATSRDHIQETQYF
>TRBJ2-7|TRBV28|TRBD1|NA
TGTGCCAGCAGTGCCTCTCCGGGACAGGGGAAAGTCGAGCAGTACTTC
CASSASPGQGKVEQYF
>TRBJ2-1|TRBV10-3|NA|few
TGTGCCATCAGTGAGACAGGGAAGGACACTGGCGATGAGCAGTTCTTC
CAISETGKDTGDEQFF
>TRBJ2-1|TRBV4-2|NA|few
TGTGCCAGCAGCAAGCCCTTTAAGGGGGATAGCTCCTACAATGAGCAGTTCTTC
CASSKPFKGDSSYNEQFF
>TRBJ1-1|TRBV9|NA|few
TGTGCCAGCAGCGTAGGTGCGGGTTTTTCATCATGGGCTTTCTTT
CASSVGAGFSSWAFF
>TRBJ1-2|TRBV5-1|NA|NA
TGCGCCAGCTCGAAACGGGACATAGAATCGGGCTACACCTTC
CASSKRDIESGYTF
>TRBJ2-7|TRBV20-1|TRBD2|NA
TGCAGTGCTAGTTTGGGGACTAGCTTTTACTACGAGCAGTACTTC
CSASLGTSFYYEQYF
>TRBJ1-2|TRBV9|NA|NA
TGTGCCAGCAGCGGTACAGCATATAATGGCTACACCTTC
CASSGTAYNGYTF
>TRBJ1-2|TRBV9|NA|many
TGTGCCAGCAGCGTGGCAGGGCTCTATGGCTACACCTTC
CASSVAGLYGYTF
>TRBJ2-1|TRBV6-2/TRBV6-3|TRBD1|NA
TGTGCCAGCAGTTACCCGACAGGGTATGACTCCTACAATGAGCAGTTCTTC
CASSYPTGYDSYNEQFF
>TRBJ2-3|TRBV4-2|TRBD2|few
TGTGCCAGCAGCCAACCAATTAGCGGGGCGACCACAGATACGCAGTATTTT
CASSQPISGATTDTQYF
>TRBJ2-1|TRBV7-3|NA|many
TGTGCCAGCAGCCCCGGGACTTTGGGTGAGCAGTTCTTC
CASSPGTLGEQFF
>TRBJ2-7|TRBV11-2|NA|NA
TGTGCCAGCAGCTTAGCGGGGACCGACGACTCTCTTCTATCCGAGCAGTACTTC
CASSLAGTDDSLLSEQYF
>TRBJ2-1|TRBV7-8|TRBD2|NA
TGTGCCAGCAGCCCGGGGGGGACGATCAACCACGGGCAGTTCTTC
CASSPGGTINHGQFF
>TRBJ2-6|TRBV7-8|NA|NA
TGTGCCAGCAGCTTATTTCAAGGGGCCAACGTCCTGACTTTC
CASSLFQGANVLTF
>TRBJ2-7|TRBV4-2|TRBD1|NA
TGTGCCAGCAGCCAAGATGAACAGGGGGAGTCCTACGAGCAGTACTTC
CASSQDEQGESYEQYF
>TRBJ2-2|TRBV7-7|NA|NA
TGTGCCAGCAGCCCTATCTCCGGGGAGCTGTTTTTT
CASSPISGELFF
>TRBJ2-1|TRBV15|NA|NA
TGTGCCACCAGCAGAGGTCGGCAGGATTACAATGAGCAGTTCTTC
CATSRGRQDYNEQFF
>TRBJ2-1|TRBV7-8|TRBD1|NA
TGTGCCAGCAGCGTGGGGACAGAAGGAAACAATGAGCAGTTCTTC
CASSVGTEGNNEQFF
>TRBJ2-3|TRBV28|TRBD1|NA
TGTGCCAGCAACCTTGGCCCCCCCGGGACAGGGTTTAGCACAGATACGCAGTATTTT
CASNLGPPGTGFSTDTQYF
>TRBJ1-5|TRBV2|TRBD1|NA
TGTGCCAGCGTCCGGGACAGGGAGGAGCAGCCCCAGCATTTT
CASVRDREEQPQHF
>TRBJ1-2|TRBV29-1|TRBD1|few
TGCAGCGTTGTCCGCGACAGGGAAGAGGCGGGTCGAGGCTACACCTTC
CSVVRDREEAGRGYTF
>TRBJ1-2|TRBV2|NA|NA
TGTGCCAGCAGTGAAGAACCAATCTATGGCTACACCTTC
CASSEEPIYGYTF
>TRBJ2-7|TRBV14|TRBD1|NA
TGTGCCAGCAGCCCTCATACACAGGGGTTGGGCTCCTACGAGCAGTACTTC
CASSPHTQGLGSYEQYF
>TRBJ1-2|TRBV4-3|TRBD1|NA
TGCGCCAGCAGCCAAGAGATGGGACAGGGAAACTATGGCTACACCTTC
CASSQEMGQGNYGYTF
>TRBJ1-2|TRBV7-2|TRBD1|many
TGTGCCAGCAGCTCCGAGACAGGGAACTATGGCTACACCTTC
CASSSETGNYGYTF